This TCR beta chain was sequenced during a study of OX40 agonist ivuxolimab in advanced cancers. Across the whole study: The mean age was approximately 60 years, ranging from 23 to 79, with 82.7% of participants male. There were three patients with partial responses, one having hepatocellular carcinoma and two cutaneous melanoma. Whole-study results and caveats: Low clonal expansion, among the lowest seen, marked partial responders at 0.1-3.0 mg/kg.

The CDR3 length is 12 residues. CDR1 and CDR2 (germline): SGHDN, FVKESK. The V end lost 4 bases, the J end lost 7 bases, and 8 bases lay between the germline ends. A remark on this clone: The antigen is unknown.

Assay: immunoSEQ multiplex PCR; the TCRdb copy retains only in-frame clones and omits some. The table lists 90,000 to 120,000 clones, under 95% of them singletons. V and J are TRBV14 and TRBJ2-1; D remains ambiguous. Here the sequenced sample was CD4+ or CD8+ T cells sorted from blood, taken in a trial of the OX40 agonist ivuxolimab. This sequence originates from an adult with an advanced solid tumor such as melanoma, head and neck, liver or kidney cancer. The CDR3 region has the DNA TGTGCCAGCAGCCCGGATCCGAATGAGCAGTTCTTC. Translation gives CASSPDPNEQFF.